This T cell receptor (beta chain) was recorded in a study of beta chain features in type 1 diabetes. This clone showed up just a few times. This CDR3 region has 16 residues. CDR1 LGHNA and CDR2 YNFKEQ come from the germline V gene. V shed 4 bases and J shed 0 bases, with 13 bases lying between them. Since all of the isolated RNA was reverse transcribed, expressed TCRB transcripts were what got sequenced. The repertoire was sequenced with immunoSEQ multiplex PCR; TCRdb's copy has only in-frame clones and lacks some. Here the sample spans 250,000 to 350,000 clones, around 10% being singletons. The chain is built from TRBV4-2 and TRBJ1-3, with D perhaps TRBD1 (5 bases). This receptor was obtained from a woman under 40 in good health. Input material: naive CD4+ T cells from blood. This chain's CDR3 is CASSPDGGSSGNTIYF. The CDR3 region has the DNA TGTGCCAGCAGCCCCGACGGGGGATCCTCTGGAAACACCATATATTTT.